This T cell receptor (beta chain) was profiled in a study of blood T cell repertoires in COVID-19 (dated by TCRdb to 2018 to 2021). About the full investigation: Samples covering the acute and convalescent phases of COVID-19 were provided by collaborators in the United States, Italy and Spain. The material from the prospective study consisted of cDNA or gDNA derived from T cells, B-cell-depleted T cells, or PBMCs. The samples were drawn from the first 160 participants of the ongoing ImmuneRACE study and from roughly 1,300 subjects provided by 6 global collaborators. The sample metadata nearly always contained a de-identified subject ID, COVID-19 status, age in years and sex. A freely available public database, intended as a resource for researchers studying the immune response to SARS-CoV-2, is where the repertoires were released. Where HLA class I and class II types were available, the types were taken from metadata supplied by the sample provider, not from assay-based typing. Subjects who had been exposed to COVID-19, were actively infected with it, or had recovered from it provided the deeply sampled blood TCRbeta repertoires that made up the dataset.

TCRbeta CDR3 regions were amplified from genomic DNA using the immunoSEQ Assay, a bias-controlled multiplex PCR. Per the source publication's procedure: Nucleated cell counts per sample were estimated from amplification of reference gene primers within the assay. To quantify the absolute abundance of each unique TCRbeta CDR3 rearrangement, sequence reads were collapsed and filtered. For each sample, productive Simpson clonality was calculated as the square root of Simpson's diversity index across productive rearrangements. TCRdb took over this immuneACCESS table, retaining in-frame rearrangements with V and J assigned. Such tables are incomplete; in checked studies, under half of the missing clones stem from an unresolved V gene, and the remainder is unexplained. Clone size and the V and J calls come from that table; the DNA yielded D and trimming. Counted in this sample were about 140,000 clones; 76% of them appeared once. The ten top clones hold more than 3.5% of the sample.

A remark on this clone: Its antigen is not yet known. No much larger clonotype is one base removed from it; base qualities were not supplied.

Overall study outcomes, separate from this receptor: Clinical and demographic metadata were provided uncurated, with the amount varying by source and participant.

Trimming takes 0 bases off V and 8 bases off J; junction bases not matched to a gene: 3. From cysteine to phenylalanine, the CDR3 is 15 amino acids long. Only the CDR3 DNA stays, 45 bases, in frame from base 1. CDR1 and CDR2, looked up from the germline V gene, are SGDLS and YYNGEE. Whole blood was collected in K2EDTA tubes by collaborating institutions according to the institutions' own protocols. For TCRbeta analysis, collaborators shipped samples as frozen whole blood, isolated PBMCs, or DNA extracted from either of those sample types. The sample was peripheral blood. The receptor was derived from a woman aged 80 or older with active or convalescent COVID-19. The chain uses TRBV9 and TRBJ2-1; 12 nucleotides in the junction match TRBD2. The DNA sequence is as follows: TGTGCCAGCAGCGTAGACGGACTAGCGGGGTATGAGCAGTTCTTC. This sequence encodes CASSVDGLAGYEQFF.